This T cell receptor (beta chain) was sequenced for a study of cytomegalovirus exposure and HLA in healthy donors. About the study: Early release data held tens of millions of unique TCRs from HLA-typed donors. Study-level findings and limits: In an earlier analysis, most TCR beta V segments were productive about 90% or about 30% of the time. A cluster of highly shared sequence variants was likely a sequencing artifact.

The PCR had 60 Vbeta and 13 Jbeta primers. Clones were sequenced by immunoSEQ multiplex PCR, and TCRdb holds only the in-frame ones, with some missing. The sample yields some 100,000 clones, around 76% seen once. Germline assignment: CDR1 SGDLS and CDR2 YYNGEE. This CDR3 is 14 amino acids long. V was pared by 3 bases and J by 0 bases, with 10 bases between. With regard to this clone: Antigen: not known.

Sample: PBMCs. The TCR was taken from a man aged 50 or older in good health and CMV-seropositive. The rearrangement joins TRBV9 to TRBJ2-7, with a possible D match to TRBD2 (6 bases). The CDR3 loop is CASSGDFSSYEQYF. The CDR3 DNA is TGTGCCAGCAGCGGGGACTTTAGCTCCTACGAGCAGTACTTC.